The rows below give T cell receptor beta chains drawn from one sample of a study of T cell repertoires in cytomegalovirus infection. No antigen is known for these receptors. TCRdb used MiXCR to reprocess the reads, holding one entry per CDR3 protein. The sample shows roughly 920,000 distinct CDR3 sequences, approximately 31% of them seen only once. Sequenced here: cultured CD8+ T cells from PBMCs, sampled from culture after CMV antigen stimulation. These receptors originate from a human donor in good health (CMV status not recorded). Some clones in this sample may be carry-over from other donors' samples. CDR3s leave out the opening cysteine and the closing phenylalanine or tryptophan. Clone size appears in some rows only: once, few, many, or a class for an expanded clone.

CDR3: ASSHPGQGHPGTSGGATDTQY
size: -
length: 21
V: TRBV3-1
J: TRBJ2-3

CDR3: ASSPTSSYNEQF
size: many
length: 12
V: TRBV6-2/TRBV6-3
J: TRBJ2-1

CDR3: ASRYSTSGGARETQY
size: -
length: 15
V: TRBV6-6
J: TRBJ2-5

CDR3: ASSESPGPRRETQY
size: many
length: 14
V: TRBV7-3
J: TRBJ2-5

CDR3: AISESQGVIYEQY
size: few
length: 13
V: TRBV10-3
J: TRBJ2-7

CDR3: ASSQDRTSETTDTQY
size: few
length: 15
V: TRBV4-1
J: TRBJ2-3

CDR3: ASSGKEAF
size: few
length: 8
V: TRBV2
J: TRBJ1-1

CDR3: ASTQGSLAGSKTNTGELF
size: -
length: 18
V: TRBV6-8
J: TRBJ2-2

CDR3: ASSLWVSLFPSGNTIY
size: many
length: 16
V: TRBV7-9
J: TRBJ1-3

CDR3: ASSQDPPWSNEKLF
size: -
length: 14
V: TRBV4-3
J: TRBJ1-4

CDR3: ASKAAPEYNEQF
size: -
length: 12
V: TRBV4-1
J: TRBJ2-1

CDR3: ASSQHGGNQPQH
size: -
length: 12
V: TRBV12-3/TRBV12-4
J: TRBJ1-5

CDR3: ASSSGQGVGYT
size: few
length: 11
V: TRBV5-6
J: TRBJ1-2

CDR3: ASSLRQGHTGELF
size: many
length: 13
V: TRBV7-6
J: TRBJ2-2

CDR3: ASSVGTTNYGYT
size: many
length: 12
V: TRBV7-6
J: TRBJ1-2

CDR3: ASSLTSGGPYNEQF
size: -
length: 14
V: TRBV12-3/TRBV12-4
J: TRBJ2-1

CDR3: ASSYSAGGSEQF
size: many
length: 12
V: TRBV27
J: TRBJ2-1

CDR3: ASSGDGRGNQPQH
size: many
length: 13
V: TRBV7-2
J: TRBJ1-5

CDR3: ASWGAVRGELF
size: few
length: 11
V: TRBV2
J: TRBJ2-2

CDR3: SVAPGTIEQF
size: -
length: 10
V: TRBV29-1
J: TRBJ2-1

CDR3: ASSFRDRVWSGANVLT
size: -
length: 16
V: TRBV5-4
J: TRBJ2-6

CDR3: ATSDPFRGSPNQPQH
size: many
length: 15
V: TRBV24-1
J: TRBJ1-5

CDR3: ASSQRQGTKNIQY
size: -
length: 13
V: TRBV3-1
J: TRBJ2-4

CDR3: ASSFNRGAPYNEQF
size: many
length: 14
V: TRBV7-2
J: TRBJ2-1

CDR3: VSSFGAGGPSYNEQF
size: -
length: 15
V: TRBV7-3
J: TRBJ2-1

CDR3: ASSLARGIPLH
size: few
length: 11
V: TRBV27
J: TRBJ1-6

CDR3: ASSLDPPEGEQY
size: few
length: 12
V: TRBV12-3/TRBV12-4
J: TRBJ2-7

CDR3: ASSPWGGSNQPQH
size: -
length: 13
V: TRBV6-6
J: TRBJ1-5

CDR3: ASSLGERGRTGELF
size: -
length: 14
V: TRBV5-6
J: TRBJ2-2

CDR3: ASSEAGRQPQH
size: -
length: 11
V: TRBV2
J: TRBJ1-5

CDR3: ASSFGIVAPGELF
size: many
length: 13
V: TRBV7-9
J: TRBJ2-2

CDR3: ATSTSGGAYEQF
size: few
length: 12
V: TRBV28
J: TRBJ2-1

CDR3: SVVIWDRDRDEQF
size: few
length: 13
V: TRBV29-1
J: TRBJ2-1

CDR3: ASSAAGTATYEQY
size: few
length: 13
V: TRBV7-6
J: TRBJ2-7

CDR3: ASSARGQNTGELF
size: few
length: 13
V: TRBV11-3
J: TRBJ2-2

CDR3: AISESGGGVYEQF
size: -
length: 13
V: TRBV10-3
J: TRBJ2-1

CDR3: ASSLIGEPLTSGNTIY
size: few
length: 16
V: TRBV12-3/TRBV12-4
J: TRBJ1-3

CDR3: VTRNGGAAETQY
size: once
length: 12
V: TRBV27
J: TRBJ2-5

CDR3: ASSFFLDTQY
size: many
length: 10
V: TRBV12-3/TRBV12-4
J: TRBJ2-3

CDR3: VSSQDPGQGDEKLF
size: -
length: 14
V: TRBV7-9
J: TRBJ1-4

CDR3: ATSAPGQGSTDTQY
size: few
length: 14
V: TRBV15
J: TRBJ2-3

CDR3: ASSFSFIKGNEQF
size: -
length: 13
V: TRBV28
J: TRBJ2-1

CDR3: ASSPPPPEAF
size: -
length: 10
V: TRBV7-9
J: TRBJ1-1